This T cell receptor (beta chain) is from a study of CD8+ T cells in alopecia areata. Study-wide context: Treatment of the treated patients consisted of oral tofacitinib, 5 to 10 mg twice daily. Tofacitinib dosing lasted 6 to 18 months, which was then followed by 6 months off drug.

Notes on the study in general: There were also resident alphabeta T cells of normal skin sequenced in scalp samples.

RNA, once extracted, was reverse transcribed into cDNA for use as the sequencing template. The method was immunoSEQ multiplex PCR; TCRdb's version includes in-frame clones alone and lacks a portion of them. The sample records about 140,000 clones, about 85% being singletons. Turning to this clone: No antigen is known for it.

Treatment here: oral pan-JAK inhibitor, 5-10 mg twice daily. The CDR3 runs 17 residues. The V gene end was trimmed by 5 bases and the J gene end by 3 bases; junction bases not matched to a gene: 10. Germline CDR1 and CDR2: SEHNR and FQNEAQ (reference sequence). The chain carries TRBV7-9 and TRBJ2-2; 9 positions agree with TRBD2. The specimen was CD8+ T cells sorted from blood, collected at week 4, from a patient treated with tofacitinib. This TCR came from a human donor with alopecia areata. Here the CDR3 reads CASSPPGSGGYTGELFF. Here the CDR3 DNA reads TGTGCCAGCAGCCCACCGGGTAGCGGGGGATACACCGGGGAGCTGTTTTTT.